These 23 T cell receptor beta chains share one sample of origin, sequenced in a study of blood T cell repertoires in COVID-19. The assay was immunoSEQ multiplex PCR, and TCRdb's table has in-frame clones only and misses some. Among about 150,000 clones listed, about 85% were seen once. The sequenced sample was peripheral blood. These receptors all stem from an older woman with COVID-19, enrolled during active disease.

V usage is TRBV7-9 and J usage is TRBJ2-2; 9 bases map to TRBD2. Trimming cost V 3 bases and J 6 bases; bases outside gene matches: 8. The CDR3 is 16 residues long. Germline CDR1 and CDR2: SEHNR and FQNEAQ (reference sequence). CDR3 amino acids: CASSFIPGLAAGELFF. The CDR3 coding sequence is TGTGCCAGCAGCTTCATACCGGGACTAGCAGCCGGGGAGCTGTTTTTT.

V gene TRBV18 combines with J gene TRBJ1-2, with 8 bases aligning to TRBD1. Germline loops: CDR1 KGHSH, CDR2 LQKENI. The CDR3 runs 17 residues. V trimming: 4 bases; J trimming: 7 bases; junction bases outside the gene matches: 17. In nucleotides, the CDR3 is TGTGCCAGCTCACGCAGTAGGGACACAGGGGGAGTCGGTGGCTACACCTTC. Its protein is CASSRSRDTGGVGGYTF.

The rearrangement links TRBV7-3 to TRBJ2-3; 10 bases map to TRBD1. This CDR3 has 15 amino acids. The V and J ends lost 5 bases and 2 bases, in that order; junction bases with no gene match: 4. The germline V gene encodes CDR1 SGHTA and CDR2 FQGTGA. The CDR3 is CASSRTGGDTDTQYF. The CDR3 region has the DNA TGTGCCAGCAGCCGGACAGGGGGAGACACAGATACGCAGTATTTT.

The chain is built from TRBV19 and TRBJ1-5; D is possibly TRBD1 (5 bases). CDR1 is LNHDA and CDR2 is SQIVND in the germline V gene (reference sequence). This CDR3 has 17 residues. With 1 base removed from V and 2 bases from J, the gap between germline ends came to 15 bases. Here the CDR3 reads CASSIGVGADGNQPQHF. Written as DNA, the CDR3 is TGTGCCAGTAGTATAGGGGTAGGGGCTGATGGCAATCAGCCCCAGCATTTT.

This clone was seen once. The chain has TRBV4-2 and TRBJ2-5; tentatively, D is TRBD1 (5 bases). The CDR3 loop spans 15 amino acids. V was clipped by 0 bases and J by 4 bases, with 12 bases between them. Germline loops: CDR1 LGHNA, CDR2 YNFKEQ. The CDR3 sequence is CASSQEWQGPETQYF. CDR3 in DNA: TGTGCCAGCAGCCAAGAATGGCAGGGCCCAGAGACCCAGTACTTC.

The genes are TRBV11-2 and TRBJ1-1; D is uncertain. This CDR3 spans 12 amino acids. V gave up 4 bases and J gave up 8 bases, with 11 bases separating them. Germline V gene sequence: CDR1 SGHAT, CDR2 FQNNGV. The CDR3 loop is CASSSLAREAFF. CDR3 sequence (DNA): TGTGCCAGCAGCTCCTTGGCCCGAGAAGCTTTCTTT.

The gene calls are TRBV9 and TRBJ1-6; D gene unclear. The V end lost 4 bases, the J end lost 7 bases, and 15 bases lay between the germline ends. CDR3 length: 15 residues. Germline V gene data show CDR1 as SGDLS and CDR2 as YYNGEE. This CDR3 is CASSLGRSDNSPLHF. CDR3 bases: TGTGCCAGCAGCCTCGGGAGGAGCGACAATTCACCCCTCCACTTT.

V and J are TRBV5-1 and TRBJ1-1; 8 bases are shared with TRBD1. From germline, CDR1 is SGHRS and CDR2 YFSETQ. This CDR3 contains 14 residues. V gave up 6 bases and J gave up 1 base; unmatched junction bases: 5. Here the CDR3 DNA reads TGCGCCAGCAAGCGACAGGGGACGAACACTGAAGCTTTCTTT. This encodes CASKRQGTNTEAFF.

The chain joins TRBV19 to TRBJ2-5; 10 bases are a match to TRBD2. CDR3 size: 15 residues. After removal of 1 base from V and 5 bases from J, the junction contained 4 bases not matched to a gene. CDR1 is LNHDA, CDR2 SQIVND, per germline (reference sequence). CDR3 region: CASSIASSGSETQYF. CDR3 coding DNA: TGTGCCAGTAGTATAGCGTCTAGCGGGAGTGAGACCCAGTACTTC.

The J gene is TRBJ2-1, the V gene TRBV10-1, with D perhaps matching TRBD1 (6 bases). V lost 6 bases and J 9 bases, leaving 18 bases between the germline ends. The CDR3 has 14 amino acids. Germline V gene data show CDR1 as WNHNN and CDR2 as SYGVQD (reference sequence). In nucleotides, the CDR3 is TGCGCCAGCAGCGGAGGCCAGGGGTGGGCTGAGCAGTTCTTC. Translating it yields CASSGGQGWAEQFF.

This clone was found a few times. The chain carries TRBV5-5 and TRBJ1-2; 8 bases fit TRBD1. The V segment lost 4 bases and the J segment 8 bases; nucleotides outside the gene matches: 4. The V gene's germline CDR1 is SGHKS and CDR2 YYEKEE (reference sequence). CDR3 length equals 12 residues. This chain's CDR3 is CASSTRTGGYTF. For the CDR3, the DNA is TGTGCCAGCAGCACCCGGACAGGGGGCTACACCTTC.

The CDR3 sequence is CASSIKGRGPNNEQFF. The CDR3, as DNA: TGTGCCAGTAGTATAAAGGGCAGGGGGCCTAACAATGAGCAGTTCTTC. This sequence joins TRBV19 and TRBJ2-1; TRBD1 agrees at 8 bases. Trimming at V came to 2 bases and at J to 5 bases, leaving 8 bases not matched to a gene. CDR1 is LNHDA and CDR2 is SQIVND in the germline V gene (reference sequence). The CDR3 totals 16 residues.

This chain uses TRBV29-1 with TRBJ2-2, with 12 bases aligning to TRBD2. The trim removed 7 bases at V and 5 bases at J, leaving 5 bases unmatched. In germline, CDR1 is SQVTM, CDR2 ANQGSEA. This CDR3 is 14 amino acids long. CDR3 amino acids: CSGGLAGSTGELFF. In DNA form, the CDR3 reads TGCAGCGGTGGACTAGCGGGAAGTACCGGGGAGCTGTTTTTT.

This chain links TRBV7-8 with TRBJ2-3; 7 nucleotides align to TRBD2. Trimming cost V 2 bases and J 1 base; bases outside gene matches: 3. The CDR3 loop spans 15 amino acids. Germline V lookup: CDR1 SGHVS, CDR2 FQNEAQ. The CDR3 region is CASSLRGGGTDTQYF. DNA for the CDR3: TGTGCCAGCAGCTTAAGGGGAGGGGGCACAGATACGCAGTATTTT.

This sequence joins TRBV4-1 and TRBJ1-1; 7 bases match TRBD1. The length of the CDR3 is 16 residues. Germline CDR1 is MGHRA and CDR2 is YSYEKL. J lost 3 bases, V lost 0 bases, and 7 bases had no gene match. The chain's CDR3 is CASSQDLARGYTEAFF. CDR3 in DNA: TGCGCCAGCAGCCAAGATCTCGCCAGGGGGTACACTGAAGCTTTCTTT.

The V and J genes are TRBV11-2 and TRBJ2-1, with D possibly matching TRBD1 (6 bases). CDR3 length: 13 amino acids. Germline CDR1 SGHAT, CDR2 FQNNGV. V was clipped by 6 bases and J by 12 bases, with 18 bases between them. The CDR3 is CASSSGTPRLQFF. CDR3 DNA sequence: TGTGCCAGCAGTTCCGGGACACCTCGTTTGCAGTTCTTC.

The chain couples TRBV18 to TRBJ1-1, with D perhaps TRBD1 (5 bases). The CDR3 runs 13 residues. Germline V gene data show CDR1 as KGHSH and CDR2 as LQKENI. The V end was cut by 8 bases, the J end by 4 bases, with 14 bases between. The CDR3 here is CASLRVRSTEAFF. The CDR3 bases are TGTGCCAGCCTCAGGGTGCGGTCCACTGAAGCTTTCTTT.

J is TRBJ2-5 and V is TRBV9; unclear D gene. Deletions cut 4 bases from V and 4 bases from J, with 14 bases between. Germline lookup yields CDR1 SGDLS and CDR2 YYNGEE. This CDR3 spans 14 amino acids. DNA of the CDR3: TGTGCCAGCAGCCCCAGTAATGGCCGAGAGACCCAGTACTTC. It encodes CASSPSNGRETQYF. The full variable domain, with the rest looked up from reference TRBV9 and TRBJ2-5, is DSGVTQTPKHLITATGQRVTLRCSPRSGDLSVYWYQQSLDQGLQFLIQYYNGEERAKGNILERFSAQQFPDLHSELNLSSLELGDSALYFCASSPSNGRETQYFGPGTRLLVL.

The gene calls are TRBV6-6 and TRBJ1-1; D not certain. V was clipped by 5 bases and J by 1 base, with 11 bases between them. This CDR3 has 14 residues. Germline-derived CDR1 and CDR2 are MNHNY and SVGAGI (reference sequence). The CDR3 nucleotides read TGTGCCAGCAGTAGTAGCGTTCCGAACACTGAAGCTTTCTTT. Translation gives CASSSSVPNTEAFF.

The V and J genes are TRBV2 and TRBJ2-5; possible D gene TRBD1, 6 bases. The CDR3 sequence is 13 residues long. V lost 5 bases and J 4 bases, leaving 11 bases between the germline ends. Germline V gives CDR1 SNHLY, CDR2 FYNNEI. CDR3 residues: CASSITGPETQYF. The CDR3 DNA reads as TGTGCCAGCAGTATTACAGGGCCAGAGACCCAGTACTTC.

This chain links TRBV7-9 with TRBJ2-1, with D tentatively TRBD2 (6 bases). The germline V and J ends were trimmed by 5 bases and 9 bases, with 17 bases remaining between them. Looked up from germline, CDR1 is SEHNR and CDR2 is FQNEAQ (reference sequence). The CDR3 spans 14 residues. The CDR3 sequence: CASSPPRVGGEQFF. The CDR3 DNA reads TGTGCCAGCAGCCCCCCGCGGGTCGGGGGTGAGCAGTTCTTC.

V gene TRBV7-3 combines with J gene TRBJ2-6, with D perhaps TRBD1 (6 bases). The length of the CDR3 is 16 residues. Trimming pared 4 bases from V and 3 bases from J, leaving 13 bases between. The V gene's germline CDR1 is SGHTA and CDR2 FQGTGA. The DNA for the CDR3 is TGTGCCAGCAGCTCCCCGCAGGGGAATGGGGCCAACGTCCTGACTTTC. It encodes CASSSPQGNGANVLTF.

This chain links TRBV4-1 with TRBJ2-7; 9 bases agree with TRBD1. Germline CDR1 is MGHRA and CDR2 is YSYEKL. The CDR3 runs to 14 residues. Trimming at V came to 4 bases and at J to 1 base, leaving 2 bases not matched to a gene. CDR3 protein: CASSRDRASYEQYF. CDR3 coding DNA: TGCGCCAGCAGCCGGGACAGGGCGTCCTACGAGCAGTACTTC.